This T cell receptor beta chain was retrieved from a study of beta chain features in type 1 diabetes. Study results and caveats: Researchers report that Type 1 diabetes patients had moderately but significantly shorter TCRB CDR3s across all four CD4+ subsets. TCRB rearrangement may or may not be influenced by HLA type; here this remained unresolved.

Trimming shortened V by 2 bases and J by 0 bases, and 10 bases separated the two germline ends. Germline V gene sequence: CDR1 SGHRS, CDR2 YFSETQ. This CDR3 is 15 amino acids long. The sample holds a few counts of this clone. Its specificity is not known. Each of the CD4+ naive, central memory, regulatory and stem cell-like memory populations was sorted via CD45RO/CCR7/CD25/CD127/CD95/CD27. The entirety of the isolated RNA underwent reverse transcription, so expressed TCRB transcripts were sequenced. The data were produced by immunoSEQ multiplex PCR, yet TCRdb's version contains in-frame clones alone and is incomplete. This sample has 300,000 to 350,000 clones; roughly 13% occur once, and the top ten carry 0.015%.

V and J are TRBV5-1 and TRBJ2-3; D unresolved. The receptor's source is a woman younger than 30 with type 1 diabetes. Sequenced sample: naive CD4+ T cells from blood. CDR3 coding DNA: TGCGCCAGCAGCTTACACAGTGCTAGCACAGATACGCAGTATTTT. Its protein product is CASSLHSASTDTQYF. The entire variable domain, with the rest obtained from reference TRBV5-1 and TRBJ2-3, is as follows: KAGVTQTPRYLIKTRGQQVTLSCSPISGHRSVSWYQQTPGQGLQFLFEYFSETQRNKGNFPGRFSGRQFSNSRSEMNVSTLELGDSALYLCASSLHSASTDTQYFGPGTRLTVL.